The rows below give T cell receptor beta chains drawn from one sample of a study of blood T cell repertoires in COVID-19. Profiling relied on immunoSEQ multiplex PCR, and the TCRdb table lists in-frame clones only, not all of them. The table lists over 85,000 clones, approximately 82% of them singletons. Sequenced: peripheral blood. Source of these receptors: a man aged 55-75 years with acute or convalescent COVID-19. Both conserved end residues are trimmed from each CDR3.

v_call	j_call	cdr3_aa
TRBV7-3	TRBJ1-1	ASSPTGNTEAF
TRBV6-5	TRBJ1-5	AGSYSGQLNQPQH
TRBV19	TRBJ2-2	ASTALAGRNTGELF
TRBV28	TRBJ1-2	ASSLGGEGIYGYT
TRBV5-6	TRBJ1-6	ASSPGLGQPNSPLH
TRBV28	TRBJ1-2	ASSPGGENYGYT
TRBV7-2	TRBJ1-2	ASSLDSHYGYT
TRBV7-9	TRBJ1-4	ASSLAQMNEKLF
TRBV27	TRBJ1-5	ASSQTGVNQPQH
TRBV5-4	TRBJ2-1	ASSLPTPGTYNEQF
TRBV28	TRBJ2-1	ASFLSEGGPNNEQF
TRBV7-6	TRBJ1-1	ASSLASGTLNTEAF
TRBV2	TRBJ2-1	ASMREALHEQF
TRBV19	TRBJ1-6	ASSLAGDSPLH
TRBV6-6	TRBJ2-2	ASSPTRGKQIPSNTGELF
TRBV11-2	TRBJ1-2	ASSLSGGRIKSYT
TRBV2	TRBJ2-5	ASRQGASGGLKETQY
TRBV27	TRBJ2-1	ASVSGGSNEQF
TRBV6-5	TRBJ1-6	ASSLDRGLNSPLH
TRBV12-1	TRBJ2-2	ASSPSSLGLNTGELF
TRBV2	TRBJ2-1	ASTPERGGSRSNEQF
TRBV5-1	TRBJ2-3	ASSLLRGDTQY
TRBV7-8	TRBJ2-4	ASKFRAPKNIQY
TRBV19	TRBJ1-1	ASTKGGNTEAF
TRBV5-4	TRBJ1-2	ASPGIGGYGYT
TRBV6-5	TRBJ1-1	ASKEGTWGEAF
TRBV7-2	TRBJ2-7	ASSETHRGQGQY